This TCR beta chain stems from a study of T-cell memory formation after mild COVID-19. Findings of the study overall: For second-wave clones that peaked at day 37, SARS-CoV-2 specificity went unverified. Some clones that responded were present in memory (sampled pre-infection), which suggests cross-reactive memory joined. Contracting CD8+ clones were enriched in EMRA, CD4+ mainly in CM and EM. From day 15 to 85, contracting clones were balanced between CD4 and CD8, whereas later expanders leaned toward CD4+.

CDR3 length equals 15 residues. V was trimmed by 2 bases and J by 2 bases, leaving 7 bases between them. Germline V gene data show CDR1 as SEHNR and CDR2 as FQNEAQ (reference sequence). This clonotype showed up many times. Its matching antigen is unknown. TCRdb passed the 5' RACE reads through MiXCR, listing each CDR3 protein once. Of 560,000 or so distinct CDR3 sequences in the sample, roughly a sixth were seen once. The sequence came from an adult woman who had mild COVID-19 (a few samples of this study predate the infection). Cell type and time point are not known. The rearrangement joins TRBV7-9 to TRBJ2-6; D possibly corresponds to TRBD1 (5 bases). The sequencing input was PBMCs or a T cell subset sorted from them (not recorded which). CDR3 DNA sequence: TGTGCCAGCAGCTTACCAGGGACTGGGGCCAACGTCCTGACTTTC. Amino acid sequence: CASSLPGTGANVLTF.